This is a list of T cell receptor beta chains from one sample in a study of blood T cell repertoires in COVID-19. Measured with immunoSEQ multiplex PCR; TCRdb has only the in-frame clones, and not every one. The data show over 150,000 clones, around four fifths seen once. The sample comprised peripheral blood. These receptors all come from a woman aged 70-85 years who had recovered from COVID-19. Each CDR3 is given with its conserved first and last residue. D genes are given only for firm matches. Clone sizes are given selectively: once, few, many, or a class where the clone is expanded.

>.|TRBV30|.|TRBJ1-1|13
CAWTSGRNTEAFF
>.|TRBV6-5|.|TRBJ1-3|11
CASSPGGTIYF
>TRBD1|TRBV5-6|.|TRBJ1-5|15
CASSPRDRGDQPQHF
>TRBD2|TRBV3-1/TRBV3-2|.|TRBJ2-3|11
CASSRSGGQYF
>TRBD2|TRBV4-3|.|TRBJ2-7|19
CASSQRLAGASHVTYEQYF
>.|TRBV20-1|once|TRBJ1-2|11
CSARDSDGYTF
>.|TRBV19|few|TRBJ1-5|14
CASSMLQGNQPQHF
>.|TRBV11-3|.|TRBJ1-1|12
CASSTPGQEAFF
>.|TRBV10-3|.|TRBJ2-3|14
CAIRREQGTDTQYF
>.|TRBV20-1|few|TRBJ2-1|11
CSGAGYNEQFF
>TRBD2|TRBV29-1|.|TRBJ2-3|16
CSVTKGLAGGLDTQYF
>.|TRBV9|.|TRBJ1-1|16
CASSVGGGDWNTEAFF
>TRBD1|TRBV19|.|TRBJ1-6|15
CASSRGQEVISPLHF
>TRBD1|TRBV3-1/TRBV3-2|once|TRBJ2-3|13
CAAGTGPADTQYF
>.|TRBV7-8|.|TRBJ2-3|14
CASSAQTLGGTQYF
>TRBD1|TRBV5-1|.|TRBJ2-7|14
CASSSQGASYEQYF
>TRBD2|TRBV11-3|.|TRBJ2-2|15
CASSRDYTNTGELFF
>.|TRBV5-6|.|TRBJ1-3|15
CASSLGGRAGNTIYF
>TRBD2|TRBV19|.|TRBJ2-2|15
CASSIALAGPGELFF
>.|TRBV9|.|TRBJ1-6|17
CASSAAPYYWSNSPLHF
>.|TRBV13|few|TRBJ2-3|13
CASSLPGTDTQYF
>TRBD2|TRBV14|.|TRBJ2-1|16
CASSQVGLAGEVEQFF
>.|TRBV21-1|.|TRBJ1-1|14
CASSPGGQSTEAFF
>TRBD1|TRBV18|once|TRBJ1-4|14
CASSPGQTNEKLFF
>.|TRBV20-1|.|TRBJ1-4|11
CSARASEKLFF
>TRBD1|TRBV11-2|.|TRBJ1-1|16
CASSSGRGDGNTEAFF
>.|TRBV5-4|once|TRBJ1-2|15
CASSLGSGLGYGYTF
>.|TRBV7-3|.|TRBJ1-6|16
CASSFGGNGFWSPLHF
>TRBD1|TRBV2|many|TRBJ1-6|16
CATHTPGTGYNSPLHF
>TRBD1|TRBV19|.|TRBJ1-4|16
CASSGRDRATNEKLFF
>TRBD1|TRBV6-2/TRBV6-3|.|TRBJ1-2|13
CASSRQGAGGYTF
>.|TRBV25-1|once|TRBJ2-3|10
CASMEVTQYF
>TRBD1|TRBV6-5|.|TRBJ2-1|15
CASSYPRQGGNEQFF
>.|TRBV5-6|.|TRBJ1-2|15
CASREGVVANYGYTF
>.|TRBV2|.|TRBJ2-3|14
CASTEFGSLDTQYF
>.|TRBV9|.|TRBJ1-6|16
CASSVESGGHNSPLHF
>TRBD2|TRBV19|.|TRBJ2-1|15
CASSRLAGVVNEQFF
>TRBD2|TRBV29-1|many|TRBJ2-7|15
CSVQQRGTRAYEQYF
>.|TRBV28|.|TRBJ2-7|13
CASSLGRVFEQYF
>TRBD2|TRBV27|.|TRBJ2-1|13
CASSLRSSGGQFF
>.|TRBV15|few|TRBJ1-2|14
CATSRDRVGYGYTF
>TRBD1|TRBV19|.|TRBJ1-4|13
CATGDRGSEKLFF
>.|TRBV27|.|TRBJ1-2|15
CASSPGGRSNYGYTF
>TRBD1|TRBV18|few|TRBJ2-1|14
CASSPGQGAREQFF
>TRBD1|TRBV2|.|TRBJ1-6|15
CASSDLGQGNSPLHF
>.|TRBV3-1/TRBV3-2|.|TRBJ1-2|13
CASWGDGAYGYTF
>.|TRBV28|.|TRBJ1-5|18
CASSLPHLAGYSNQPQHF
>.|TRBV11-2|once|TRBJ2-3|13
CASSPDRHDTQYF
>.|TRBV7-9|.|TRBJ1-2|15
CASSPENEGDYGYTF
>.|TRBV9|.|TRBJ1-2|14
CASSKMQDNYGYTF
>TRBD2|TRBV12-5|.|TRBJ2-2|16
CASGLGRGGGTGELFF
>TRBD2|TRBV7-2|.|TRBJ2-2|18
CASSLVSTSGGAGGELFF
>.|TRBV30|.|TRBJ2-6|13
CACPNSGANVLTF
>TRBD2|TRBV5-1|.|TRBJ2-7|16
CASSPQTSGRAREQYF
>.|TRBV6-2/TRBV6-3|.|TRBJ2-2|15
CASSYSPLPTGELFF
>.|TRBV27|.|TRBJ1-5|15
CASSLGQTSNQPQHF
>TRBD2|TRBV5-4|once|TRBJ2-2|16
CASSWGTSGSSGELFF
>.|TRBV9|.|TRBJ1-5|16
CASSVGIADSNQPQHF
>TRBD2|TRBV18|few|TRBJ2-7|15
CASSPRSGRAYEQYF